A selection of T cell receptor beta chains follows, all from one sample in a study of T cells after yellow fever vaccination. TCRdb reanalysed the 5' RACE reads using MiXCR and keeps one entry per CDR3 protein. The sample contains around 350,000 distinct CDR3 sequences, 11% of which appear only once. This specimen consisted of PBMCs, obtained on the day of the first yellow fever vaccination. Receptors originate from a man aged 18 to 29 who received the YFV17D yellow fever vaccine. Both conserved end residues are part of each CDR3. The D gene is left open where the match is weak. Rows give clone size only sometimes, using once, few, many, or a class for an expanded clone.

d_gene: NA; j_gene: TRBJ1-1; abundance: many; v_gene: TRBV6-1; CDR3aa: CASSDDIWSTEAFF; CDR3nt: TGTGCCAGCAGTGACGATATATGGAGCACTGAAGCTTTCTTT
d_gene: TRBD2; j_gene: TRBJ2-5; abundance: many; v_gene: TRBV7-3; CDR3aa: CASSPGGLKTQYF; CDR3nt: TGTGCCAGCAGCCCGGGGGGGCTGAAGACCCAGTACTTC
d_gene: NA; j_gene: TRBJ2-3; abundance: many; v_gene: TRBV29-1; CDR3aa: CSVRPVVVSSTDTQYF; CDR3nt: TGCAGCGTCCGACCCGTGGTGGTATCTAGCACAGATACGCAGTATTTT
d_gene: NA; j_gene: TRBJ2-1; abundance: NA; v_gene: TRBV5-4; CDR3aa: CASSYGGPEVSYNEQFF; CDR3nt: TGTGCCAGCAGCTACGGGGGTCCTGAGGTCTCCTACAATGAGCAGTTCTTC
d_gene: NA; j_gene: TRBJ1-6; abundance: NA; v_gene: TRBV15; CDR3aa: CATSRSGNSPLHF; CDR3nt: TGTGCCACCAGCAGATCAGGGAATTCACCCCTCCACTTT
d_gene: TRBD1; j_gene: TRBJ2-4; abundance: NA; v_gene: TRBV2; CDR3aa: CASSPGGPAAKNIQYF; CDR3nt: TGTGCCAGCAGTCCAGGGGGCCCGGCGGCCAAAAACATTCAGTACTTC
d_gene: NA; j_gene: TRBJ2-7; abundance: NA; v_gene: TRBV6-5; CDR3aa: CASSLSGERPYEQYF; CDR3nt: TGTGCCAGCAGCTTATCAGGAGAACGGCCCTACGAGCAGTACTTC
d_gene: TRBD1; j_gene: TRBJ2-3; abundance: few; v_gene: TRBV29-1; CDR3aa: CSVGSGTVTDTQYF; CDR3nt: TGCAGCGTTGGATCCGGGACAGTCACAGATACGCAGTATTTT
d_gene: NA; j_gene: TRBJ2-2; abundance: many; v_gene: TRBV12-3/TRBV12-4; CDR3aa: CASSFGGNTGELFF; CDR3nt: TGTGCCAGCAGTTTCGGGGGGAACACCGGGGAGCTGTTTTTT
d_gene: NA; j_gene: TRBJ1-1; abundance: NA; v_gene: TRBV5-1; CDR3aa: CASSSRLGGRFTEAFF; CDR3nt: TGCGCCAGCAGCTCACGATTGGGGGGAAGGTTTACTGAAGCTTTCTTT
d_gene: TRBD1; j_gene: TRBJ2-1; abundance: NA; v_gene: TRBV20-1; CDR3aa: CSARQPGGYNEQFF; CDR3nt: TGCAGTGCTAGACAACCAGGGGGTTACAATGAGCAGTTCTTC
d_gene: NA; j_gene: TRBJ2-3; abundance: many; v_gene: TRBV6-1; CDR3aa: CATRGFRGATDTQYF; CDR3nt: TGTGCCACCAGAGGGTTCCGGGGGGCAACAGATACGCAGTATTTT
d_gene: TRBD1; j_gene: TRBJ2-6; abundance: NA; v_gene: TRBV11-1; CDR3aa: CASSLAGTGPYGANVLTF; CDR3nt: TGTGCCAGCAGCTTAGCGGGGACAGGGCCCTATGGGGCCAACGTCCTGACTTTC
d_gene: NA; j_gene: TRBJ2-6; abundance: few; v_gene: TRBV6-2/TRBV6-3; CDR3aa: CASSTRGGRASGANVLTF; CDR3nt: TGTGCCAGCAGTACCCGGGGAGGTAGAGCCTCTGGGGCCAACGTCCTGACTTTC
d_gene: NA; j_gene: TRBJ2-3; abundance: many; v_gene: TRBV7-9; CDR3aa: CASGTADTQYF; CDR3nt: TGTGCCAGCGGCACGGCAGATACGCAGTATTTT
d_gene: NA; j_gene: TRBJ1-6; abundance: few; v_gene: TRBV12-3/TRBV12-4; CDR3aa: CASSYRDNSPLHF; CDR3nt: TGTGCCAGCAGCTACAGGGATAATTCACCCCTCCACTTT
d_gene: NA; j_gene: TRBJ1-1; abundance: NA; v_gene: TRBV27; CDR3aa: CASNQWGGKTEAFF; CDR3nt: TGTGCCAGCAACCAATGGGGGGGCAAGACTGAAGCTTTCTTT
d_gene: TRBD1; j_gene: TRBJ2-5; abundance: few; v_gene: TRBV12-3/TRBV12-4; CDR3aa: CASSTQGQGEETQYF; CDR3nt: TGTGCCAGCAGTACCCAGGGACAGGGTGAGGAGACCCAGTACTTC
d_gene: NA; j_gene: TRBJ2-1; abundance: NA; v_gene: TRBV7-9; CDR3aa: CASSFSISSYNEQFF; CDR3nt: TGTGCCAGCAGCTTTAGCATCAGCTCCTACAATGAGCAGTTCTTC
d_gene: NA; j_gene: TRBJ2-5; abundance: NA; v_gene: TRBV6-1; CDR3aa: CASSRLAIQETQYF; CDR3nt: TGTGCCAGCAGTCGTTTAGCCATCCAAGAGACCCAGTACTTC
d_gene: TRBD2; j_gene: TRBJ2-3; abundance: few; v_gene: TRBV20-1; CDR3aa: CSALPGLAGGTTDTQYF; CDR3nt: TGCAGTGCCCTACCGGGACTAGCGGGGGGCACCACAGATACGCAGTATTTT
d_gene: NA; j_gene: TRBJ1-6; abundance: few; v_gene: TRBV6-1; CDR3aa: CASILAGGAALHF; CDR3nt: TGTGCCAGCATCCTTGCCGGGGGTGCGGCCCTCCACTTT
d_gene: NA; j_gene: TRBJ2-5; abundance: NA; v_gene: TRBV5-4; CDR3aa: CASSLMGQHLTQETQYF; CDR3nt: TGTGCCAGCAGCTTGATGGGACAACATCTTACTCAAGAGACCCAGTACTTC
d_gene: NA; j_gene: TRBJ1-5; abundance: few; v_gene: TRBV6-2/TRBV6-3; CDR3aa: CASSYDFYGGNQPQHF; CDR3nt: TGTGCCAGCAGTTACGATTTTTACGGGGGGAATCAGCCCCAGCATTTT
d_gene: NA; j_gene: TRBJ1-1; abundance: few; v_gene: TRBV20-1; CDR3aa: CSARGSMNTEAFF; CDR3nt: TGCAGTGCTAGGGGGAGCATGAACACTGAAGCTTTCTTT
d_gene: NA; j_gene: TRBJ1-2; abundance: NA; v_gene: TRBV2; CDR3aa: CASSEVSGGYTF; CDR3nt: TGTGCCAGCAGTGAAGTCTCGGGGGGCTACACCTTC
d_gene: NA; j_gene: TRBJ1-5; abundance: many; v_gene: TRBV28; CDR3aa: CASSRGWNQPQHF; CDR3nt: TGTGCCAGCTCGAGGGGCTGGAATCAGCCCCAGCATTTT
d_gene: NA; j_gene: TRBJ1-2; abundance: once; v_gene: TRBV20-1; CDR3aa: CSAVTGLYGYTF; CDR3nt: TGCAGTGCTGTGACAGGCTTATATGGCTACACCTTC
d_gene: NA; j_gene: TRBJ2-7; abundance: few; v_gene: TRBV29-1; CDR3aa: CSVTQEGKPYEQYF; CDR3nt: TGCAGCGTGACCCAGGAGGGTAAACCCTACGAGCAGTACTTC
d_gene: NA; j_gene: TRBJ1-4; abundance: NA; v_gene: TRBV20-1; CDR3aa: CSAMGRNEKLFF; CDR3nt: TGCAGTGCTATGGGACGTAATGAAAAACTGTTTTTT
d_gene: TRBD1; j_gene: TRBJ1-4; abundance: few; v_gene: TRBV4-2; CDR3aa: CASSQGTGGFEKLFF; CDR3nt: TGTGCCAGCAGCCAAGGGACAGGGGGCTTTGAAAAACTGTTTTTT
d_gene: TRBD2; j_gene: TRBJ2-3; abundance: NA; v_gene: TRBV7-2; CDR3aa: CASSPLTGGQDTQYF; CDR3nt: TGTGCCAGCAGCCCCCTAACGGGGGGGCAAGATACGCAGTATTTT
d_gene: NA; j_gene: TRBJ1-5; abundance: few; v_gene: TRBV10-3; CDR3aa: CAISESLAGLSNQPQHF; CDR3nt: TGTGCCATCAGTGAGTCCCTGGCAGGGCTTAGCAATCAGCCCCAGCATTTT
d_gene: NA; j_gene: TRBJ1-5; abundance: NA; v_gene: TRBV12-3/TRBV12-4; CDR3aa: CASSFGGVRGNQPQHF; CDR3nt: TGTGCCAGCAGTTTTGGGGGCGTACGGGGCAATCAGCCCCAGCATTTT
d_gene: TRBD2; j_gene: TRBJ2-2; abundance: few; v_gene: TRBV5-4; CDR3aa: CASSRLAGANTGELFF; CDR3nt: TGTGCCAGCAGCCGGCTAGCGGGGGCGAACACCGGGGAGCTGTTTTTT
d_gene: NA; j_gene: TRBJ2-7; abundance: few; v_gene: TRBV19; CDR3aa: CASSLGLPWSEQYF; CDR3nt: TGTGCCAGTAGTCTGGGACTCCCGTGGAGCGAGCAGTACTTC
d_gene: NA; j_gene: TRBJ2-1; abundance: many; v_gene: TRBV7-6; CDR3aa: CASSSYGAGYNEQFF; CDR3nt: TGTGCCAGCAGCTCGTATGGTGCAGGCTACAATGAGCAGTTCTTC
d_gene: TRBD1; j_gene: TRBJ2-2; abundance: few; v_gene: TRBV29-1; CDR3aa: CSVAAQGATTGELFF; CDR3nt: TGCAGCGTTGCTGCCCAGGGGGCGACCACCGGGGAGCTGTTTTTT
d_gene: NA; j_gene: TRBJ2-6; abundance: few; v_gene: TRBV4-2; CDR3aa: CASSQDAGYGANVLTF; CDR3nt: TGTGCCAGCAGCCAAGATGCAGGGTATGGGGCCAACGTCCTGACTTTC
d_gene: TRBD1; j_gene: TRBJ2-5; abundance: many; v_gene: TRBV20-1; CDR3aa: CSARRQGWETQYF; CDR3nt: TGCAGTGCTAGGAGACAGGGATGGGAGACCCAGTACTTC
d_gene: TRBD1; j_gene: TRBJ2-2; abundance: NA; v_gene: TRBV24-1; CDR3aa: CATGQGSTGELFF; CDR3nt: TGTGCCACGGGACAGGGGAGCACCGGGGAGCTGTTTTTT
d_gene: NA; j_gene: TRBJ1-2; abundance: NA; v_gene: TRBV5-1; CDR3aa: CASSLVGNGYTF; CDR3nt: TGCGCCAGCAGCTTGGTAGGGAATGGCTACACCTTC
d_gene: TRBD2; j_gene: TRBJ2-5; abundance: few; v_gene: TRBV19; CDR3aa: CASSWRGQETQYF; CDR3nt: TGTGCCAGTAGTTGGCGGGGGCAAGAGACCCAGTACTTC
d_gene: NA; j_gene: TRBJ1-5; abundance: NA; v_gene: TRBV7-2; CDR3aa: CASSLYSYSNQPQHF; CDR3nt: TGTGCCAGCAGCTTATACAGTTATAGCAATCAGCCCCAGCATTTT
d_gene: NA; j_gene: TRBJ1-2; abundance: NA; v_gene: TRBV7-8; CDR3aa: CASSLVGAWGYGYTF; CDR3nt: TGTGCCAGCAGCTTAGTTGGGGCTTGGGGCTATGGCTACACCTTC